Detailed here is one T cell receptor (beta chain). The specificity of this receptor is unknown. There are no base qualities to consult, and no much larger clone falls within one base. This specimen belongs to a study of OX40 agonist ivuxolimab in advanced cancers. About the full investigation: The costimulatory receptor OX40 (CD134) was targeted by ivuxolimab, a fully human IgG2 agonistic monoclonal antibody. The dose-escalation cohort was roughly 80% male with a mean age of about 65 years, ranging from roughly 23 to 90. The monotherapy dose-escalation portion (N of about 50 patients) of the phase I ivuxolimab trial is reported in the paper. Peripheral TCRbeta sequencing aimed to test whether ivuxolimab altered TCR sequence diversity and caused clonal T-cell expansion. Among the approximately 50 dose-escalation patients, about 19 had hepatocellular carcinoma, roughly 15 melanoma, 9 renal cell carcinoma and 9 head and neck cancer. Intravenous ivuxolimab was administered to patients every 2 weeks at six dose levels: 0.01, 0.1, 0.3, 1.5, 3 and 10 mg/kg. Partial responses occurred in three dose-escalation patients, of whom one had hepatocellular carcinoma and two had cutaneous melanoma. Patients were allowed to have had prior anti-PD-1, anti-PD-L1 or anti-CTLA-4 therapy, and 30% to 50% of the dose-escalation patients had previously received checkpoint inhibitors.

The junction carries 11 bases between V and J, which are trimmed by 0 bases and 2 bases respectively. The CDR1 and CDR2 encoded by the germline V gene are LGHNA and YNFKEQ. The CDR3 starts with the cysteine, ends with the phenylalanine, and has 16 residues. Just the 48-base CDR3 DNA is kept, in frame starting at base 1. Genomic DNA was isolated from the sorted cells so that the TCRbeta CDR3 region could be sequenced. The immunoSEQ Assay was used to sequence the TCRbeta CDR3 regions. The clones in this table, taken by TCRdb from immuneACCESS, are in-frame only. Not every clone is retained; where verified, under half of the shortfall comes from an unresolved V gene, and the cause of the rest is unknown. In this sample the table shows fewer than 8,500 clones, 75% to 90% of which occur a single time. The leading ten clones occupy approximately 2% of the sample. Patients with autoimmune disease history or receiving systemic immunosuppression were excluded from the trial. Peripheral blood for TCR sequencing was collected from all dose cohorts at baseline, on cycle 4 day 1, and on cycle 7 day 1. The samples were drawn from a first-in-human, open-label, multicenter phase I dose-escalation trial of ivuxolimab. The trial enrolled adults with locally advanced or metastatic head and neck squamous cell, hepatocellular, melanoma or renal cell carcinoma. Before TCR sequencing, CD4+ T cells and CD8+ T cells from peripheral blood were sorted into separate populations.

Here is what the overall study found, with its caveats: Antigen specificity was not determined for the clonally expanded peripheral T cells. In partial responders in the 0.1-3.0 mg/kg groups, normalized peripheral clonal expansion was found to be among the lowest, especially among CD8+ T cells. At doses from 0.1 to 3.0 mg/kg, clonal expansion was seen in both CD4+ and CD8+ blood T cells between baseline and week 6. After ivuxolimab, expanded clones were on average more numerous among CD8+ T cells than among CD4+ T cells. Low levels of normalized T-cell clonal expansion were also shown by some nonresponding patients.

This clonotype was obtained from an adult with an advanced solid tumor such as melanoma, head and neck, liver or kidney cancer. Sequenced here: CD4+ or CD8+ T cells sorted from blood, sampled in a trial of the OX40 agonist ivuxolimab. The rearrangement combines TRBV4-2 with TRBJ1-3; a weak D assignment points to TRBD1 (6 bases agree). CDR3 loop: CASSQDMEGAGNTIYF. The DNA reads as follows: TGTGCCAGCAGCCAAGACATGGAGGGGGCTGGAAACACCATATATTTT.